This TCR beta chain was identified during a study of T-cell reconstitution after alpha-beta-depleted transplantation in children. General study results and limits: After transplant, high TCRbeta diversity at day 60 in some patients arose from surviving recipient T cells and thymic progenitors.

This clonotype was observed many times. Antigen specificity is unknown. Trimming removed 5 bases at V and 3 bases at J, with 10 bases between. The CDR3 totals 13 residues. Per the germline V gene, CDR1 is SEHNR and CDR2 is FQNEAQ (reference sequence). It was with unique molecular identifiers that the TCRbeta library was prepared. In TCRdb, the PCR reads were re-called with MiXCR into one record per CDR3 protein. The sample comprises 600,000 to 800,000 distinct CDR3 sequences, around 12% of which are singletons, and 0.79% rests with the top ten. V gene TRBV7-9 combines with J gene TRBJ1-1, with D tentatively TRBD1 (6 bases). The receptor comes from a girl aged 2 to 9 with congenital amegakaryocytic thrombocytopenia, due to receive a stem cell transplant. The sequencing here drew on PBMCs, taken before TCRalphabeta/CD19-depleted stem cell transplant. The CDR3 coding sequence is TGTGCCAGCAGCGTACAGGGTTACACTGAAGCTTTCTTT. Translation: CASSVQGYTEAFF.